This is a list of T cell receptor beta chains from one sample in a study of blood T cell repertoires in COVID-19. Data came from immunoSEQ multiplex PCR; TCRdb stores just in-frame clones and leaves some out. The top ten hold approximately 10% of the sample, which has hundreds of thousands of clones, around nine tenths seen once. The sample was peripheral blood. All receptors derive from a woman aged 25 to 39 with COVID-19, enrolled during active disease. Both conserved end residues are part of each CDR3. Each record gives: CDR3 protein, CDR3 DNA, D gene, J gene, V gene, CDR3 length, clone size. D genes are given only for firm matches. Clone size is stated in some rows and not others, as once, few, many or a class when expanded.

CASSRGQFSYEQYF | TGTGCCAGCAGCCGGGGACAGTTCTCCTACGAGCAGTACTTC | TRBD1 | TRBJ2-7 | TRBV5-4 | 14 | once
CASSSSGGGTDYEQYF | TGTGCCAGCAGTTCCAGCGGCGGAGGGACGGACTACGAGCAGTACTTC | . | TRBJ2-7 | TRBV6-2/TRBV6-3 | 16 | .
CASSQRQGPSTDTQYF | TGTGCCAGCAGCCAGAGACAGGGCCCTAGCACAGATACGCAGTATTTT | TRBD1 | TRBJ2-3 | TRBV3-1/TRBV3-2 | 16 | .
CASRPGQGEAFF | TGTGCCAGCAGACCCGGACAGGGTGAAGCTTTCTTT | TRBD1 | TRBJ1-1 | TRBV3-1/TRBV3-2 | 12 | .
CASSQEGGLAGSTDTQYF | TGTGCCAGCAGCCAAGAAGGGGGACTAGCGGGAAGCACAGATACGCAGTATTTT | TRBD2 | TRBJ2-3 | TRBV3-1/TRBV3-2 | 18 | .
CASSLGAGGTDTQYF | TGTGCCAGCAGCTTGGGCGCGGGGGGGACAGATACGCAGTATTTT | TRBD2 | TRBJ2-3 | TRBV5-4 | 15 | .
CASTPTGYSNQPQHF | TGTGCCAGTACCCCCACAGGGTATAGCAATCAGCCCCAGCATTTT | . | TRBJ1-5 | TRBV19 | 15 | .
CARNPERANTEAFF | TGTGCCAGAAACCCCGAGAGGGCAAACACTGAAGCTTTCTTT | . | TRBJ1-1 | TRBV5-3 | 14 | .
CASSANRRNTEAFF | TGTGCCAGCAGCGCGAACAGGAGGAACACTGAAGCTTTCTTT | . | TRBJ1-1 | TRBV11-1 | 14 | .
CASSETGAEETQYF | TGCGCCAGCAGCGAGACAGGGGCCGAAGAGACCCAGTACTTC | TRBD1 | TRBJ2-5 | TRBV5-1 | 14 | .
CASSPSSRGTYEQYF | TGTGCCAGCTCACCCTCCTCCAGGGGGACCTACGAGCAGTACTTC | TRBD1 | TRBJ2-7 | TRBV18 | 15 | .
CASSRGPNQPHEQYF | TGTGCCAGCAGTAGAGGCCCTAACCAACCCCACGAGCAGTACTTC | . | TRBJ2-7 | TRBV11-2 | 15 | .
CASTHATGELFF | TGCGCCAGCACCCATGCGACCGGGGAGCTGTTTTTT | . | TRBJ2-2 | TRBV10-2 | 12 | .
CASGTSGGGTGELFF | TGTGCCAGCGGGACTAGCGGAGGAGGCACCGGGGAGCTGTTTTTT | TRBD2 | TRBJ2-2 | TRBV11-3 | 15 | .
CASSLGRVGELFF | TGTGCCAGCAGCTTGGGCAGGGTCGGGGAGCTGTTTTTT | . | TRBJ2-2 | TRBV11-2 | 13 | .
CASSSTAGPQETQYF | TGTGCCAGCAGTTCGACAGCGGGGCCCCAAGAGACCCAGTACTTC | TRBD2 | TRBJ2-5 | TRBV6-5 | 15 | .
CASSFGTDYNEQFF | TGTGCCAGCAGTTTCGGGACAGACTACAATGAGCAGTTCTTC | TRBD1 | TRBJ2-1 | TRBV6-4 | 14 | .
CASSPGDRGGEQYF | TGCGCCAGCAGCCCCGGGGACAGGGGGGGCGAGCAGTACTTC | TRBD1 | TRBJ2-7 | TRBV5-1 | 14 | .
CASSARRESYNSPLHF | TGTGCCAGCAGCGCGAGGCGAGAATCTTATAATTCACCCCTCCACTTT | . | TRBJ1-6 | TRBV9 | 16 | .
CSVVGQGLVYEQYF | TGCAGCGTGGTAGGACAGGGGTTAGTTTACGAGCAGTACTTC | TRBD1 | TRBJ2-7 | TRBV29-1 | 14 | once
CASSYSTGGENTEAFF | TGTGCCAGCAGTTACTCGACAGGGGGCGAGAACACTGAAGCTTTCTTT | TRBD1 | TRBJ1-1 | TRBV6-2/TRBV6-3 | 16 | .
CASSLDPRGEKLFF | TGTGCCAGCAGTTTAGACCCCAGGGGAGAAAAACTGTTTTTT | . | TRBJ1-4 | TRBV28 | 14 | once
CASSLEQGYYGYTF | TGTGCCAGCAGCTTAGAACAGGGGTACTATGGCTACACCTTC | TRBD1 | TRBJ1-2 | TRBV7-2 | 14 | once